This TCR beta chain was obtained from a study of beta chain features in type 1 diabetes. Background on the study: All samples together contributed about 100,000,000 sorted cells for examination.

The CDR3 contains 16 residues. CDR1 and CDR2 from the germline V gene are SEHNR and FQNEAQ (reference sequence). After removal of 2 bases from V and 4 bases from J, the junction contained 6 bases not matched to a gene. The collection from each donor was one heparinised blood draw averaging roughly 100 mL. Once sorted, every population was more than 98% pure. In regard to this clone: Its antigen remains unknown.

The study, taken as a whole, reports: Among all four CD4+ subsets, Type 1 diabetes patients had TCRB CDR3s that were moderately but significantly shorter. cDNA-based sequencing might over-represent cells highly expressing TCR.

The authors reverse transcribed all of the isolated RNA, so sequencing captured expressed TCRB transcripts. The assay was immunoSEQ multiplex PCR, and TCRdb's table has in-frame clones only and misses some. The sample has roughly 150,000 clones; about 63% are singletons. The V call is TRBV7-9, the J call TRBJ2-1, with TRBD2 identical over 9 bases. The TCR comes from a man in his thirties or forties with type 1 diabetes. Sequencing was done on a sample of naive CD4+ T cells from blood. CDR3 loop: CASSLLPSGVYNEQFF. In DNA form, the CDR3 reads TGTGCCAGCAGCTTACTCCCTAGCGGGGTTTACAATGAGCAGTTCTTC. Full variable domain (rest looked up from reference TRBV7-9 and TRBJ2-1): DTGVSQNPRHKITKRGQNVTFRCDPISEHNRLYWYRQTLGQGPEFLTYFQNEAQLEKSRLLSDRFSAERPKGSFSTLEIQRTEQGDSAMYLCASSLLPSGVYNEQFFGPGTRLTVL.